This T cell receptor beta chain was captured by sequencing in a study of control samples from healthy donors and cancer patients. The CDR3 has 17 residues. V shed 0 bases and J shed 0 bases, with 12 bases lying between them. Germline CDR1 and CDR2: SGHAT and FQNNGV. Repertoires were generated with immunoSEQ multiplex PCR, while TCRdb's copy carries only in-frame clones and drops some. The sample has some 130,000 clones, approximately 90% seen once; the top ten hold around 8.9%. The sequence was collected from a man aged 18 to 29 in good health. The sample was blood. The V and J genes are TRBV11-2 and TRBJ1-3, with a tentative D call TRBD1 (5 bases). This chain's CDR3 is CASSLDHRSSSGNTIYF. The CDR3 nucleotides are TGTGCCAGCAGCTTAGATCACAGGTCTAGCTCTGGAAACACCATATATTTT.